This TCR beta chain was obtained from a study of T cells in localized non-small cell lung cancer. Whole-study results and caveats: One tumor region alone was sequenced, and heterogeneity therefore remains possible.

The table came from immunoSEQ multiplex PCR; TCRdb's copy has only in-frame clones and leaves some out. The sample has thousands of clones; around 22% are singletons. This clone has more than one count but fewer than ten. Its specificity is not known. Germline assignment: CDR1 MNHGY and CDR2 SAAAGT. This CDR3 has 14 residues. Trimming at V came to 5 bases and at J to 5 bases, leaving 8 bases not matched to a gene. This sequence was found in a woman aged 40-69 years with stage I squamous cell lung carcinoma. The specimen was lung tumor tissue, collected before any cancer treatment. The rearrangement links TRBV6-8 to TRBJ1-2; 7 nucleotides match TRBD1. As DNA, the CDR3 is TGTGCCAGCAGTCCCCGCAGGGGGGTATATGGCTACACCTTC. This encodes CASSPRRGVYGYTF.